This TCR beta chain was found in a study of early T cells in non-severe SARS-CoV-2 infection. Findings and caveats of the study: The study's VDJdb matching favored anti-spike CD8 responses and missed private and CD4 specificities.

TCRdb used MiXCR to reprocess the 5' RACE reads, holding one entry per CDR3 protein. The sample records fewer than 100,000 distinct CDR3 sequences, less than 15% being singletons. This clonotype came up a few times. What it binds is unknown. This CDR3 has 15 residues. The germline CDR1 and CDR2 sequences are LGHDT and YNNKEL (reference sequence). Trimming took 4 bases from V and 5 from J; bases not matched to a gene: 7. Sequenced: whole blood. The chain employs TRBV3-1 and TRBJ2-5, with TRBD2 identical over 10 bases. The sequence was collected from an adult who was a healthcare worker with PCR-confirmed SARS-CoV-2 infection or an uninfected control (not recorded which). CDR3: CASSPLSGRFETQYF. In DNA form, the CDR3 reads TGTGCCAGCAGCCCCCTTAGCGGGAGGTTTGAGACCCAGTACTTC.